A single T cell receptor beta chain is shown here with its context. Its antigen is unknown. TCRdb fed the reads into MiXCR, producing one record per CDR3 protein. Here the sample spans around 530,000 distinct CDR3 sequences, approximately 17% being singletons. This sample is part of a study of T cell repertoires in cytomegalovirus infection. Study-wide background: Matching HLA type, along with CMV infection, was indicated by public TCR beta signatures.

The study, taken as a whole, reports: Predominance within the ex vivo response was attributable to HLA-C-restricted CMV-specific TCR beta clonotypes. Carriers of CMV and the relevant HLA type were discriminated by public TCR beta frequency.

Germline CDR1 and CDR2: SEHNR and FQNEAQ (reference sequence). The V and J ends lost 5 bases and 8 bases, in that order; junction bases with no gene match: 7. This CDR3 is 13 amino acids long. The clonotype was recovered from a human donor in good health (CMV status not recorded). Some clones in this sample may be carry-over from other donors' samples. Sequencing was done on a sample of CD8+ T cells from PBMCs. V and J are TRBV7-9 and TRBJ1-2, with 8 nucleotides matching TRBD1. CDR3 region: CASSLTGGQGYTF. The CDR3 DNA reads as TGTGCCAGCAGCCTCACAGGGGGTCAGGGCTACACCTTC.